This T cell receptor (beta chain) was sequenced in a study of low-dose radiotherapy and immunotherapy resistance in tumors. Study context: Cohort 1 received 0.5 Gy per fraction every 2 weeks, totaling 6.5 Gy. Study patients were administered oral aspirin at 300 mg daily for four cycles from cycle 1 day 1.

TRAV- and TRBV-specific primers were used for first-strand cDNA, which covered alpha and beta chains. Both a constant-region primer and a V-primer adapter served to amplify TCRs across roughly 20 PCR cycles. TCRdb ran MiXCR on the reads and lists one entry per CDR3 protein. The data show approximately 91,000 distinct CDR3 sequences, with 20% to 25% seen just once and over 10% held by the top ten. V shed 3 bases, J shed 6 bases, and the junction held 8 bases outside the gene matches. The CDR3 is 15 residues long. The time point here: after trial treatment. Treatment reported: LDRT plus nivolumab, ipilimumab, low-dose cyclophosphamide and aspirin (RACIN trial). The treatment that donors received included nivolumab, ipilimumab, aspirin, low-dose cyclophosphamide and low-dose radiotherapy.

This receptor was taken from a female donor with ovarian cancer. The sample in question was PBMCs, obtained after low-dose radiotherapy plus immunotherapy. The chain couples TRBV12-3 or TRBV12-4 to TRBJ2-3, with 8 bases identical to TRBD2. CDR3 residues: CASSFRGGPEDTQYF. The CDR3 DNA reads TGTGCCAGCAGTTTCCGGGGGGGGCCGGAGGATACGCAGTATTTT.